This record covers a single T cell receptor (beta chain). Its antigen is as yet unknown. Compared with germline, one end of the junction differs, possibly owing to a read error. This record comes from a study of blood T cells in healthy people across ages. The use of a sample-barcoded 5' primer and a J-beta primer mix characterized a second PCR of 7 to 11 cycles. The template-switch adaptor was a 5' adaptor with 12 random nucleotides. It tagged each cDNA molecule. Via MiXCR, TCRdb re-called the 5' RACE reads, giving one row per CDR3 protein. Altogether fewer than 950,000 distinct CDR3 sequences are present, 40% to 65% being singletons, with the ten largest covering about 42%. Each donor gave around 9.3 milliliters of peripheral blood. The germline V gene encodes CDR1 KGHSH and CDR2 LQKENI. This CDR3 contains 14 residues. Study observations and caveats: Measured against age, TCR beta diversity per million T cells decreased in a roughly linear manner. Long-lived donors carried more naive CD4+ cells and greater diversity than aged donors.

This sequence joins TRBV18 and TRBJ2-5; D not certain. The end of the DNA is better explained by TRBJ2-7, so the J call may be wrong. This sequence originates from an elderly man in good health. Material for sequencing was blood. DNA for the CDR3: TGTGCCAGCTCACCACCAGAGCTCTCCTCCGAGCAGTACTTC. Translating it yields CASSPPELSSEQYF.